The T cell receptor (beta chain) described here comes from a study of human thymus T cells (dated by TCRdb to 2018 to 2021). Some background on the complete study: TCR alpha and beta repertoires from seven to nine infant thymus samples and a few related peripheral blood samples were characterized in the study. Donor ages ranged from roughly 6 to 250 days, and the cohort comprised five to seven male and a couple of female infants. Results and caveats for the whole study, not just this receptor: The related research reported highly overlapping thymic TCR repertoires among unrelated individuals. Thymus samples yielded on average around 810,000 unique TCRB clonotypes, compared with 80,000 to 95,000 from blood samples. Biased V and J gene segment usage appeared to be present in both thymic and peripheral blood repertoires.

This clone has a single count. The antigen it recognizes is unknown. Base qualities were left out, and no much larger clone turns up one base away. Thymus tissue was collected as surgical resects that were removed during corrective cardiac surgery. Immunologically healthy infants undergoing open corrective cardiac surgery for congenital heart defects in Finland were used as donors. After being mechanically released from the tissue, thymocytes were kept at -70 degrees C in pellets of roughly 8.5-34 million cells. A QIAsymphony instrument was used to extract genomic DNA from frozen cell pellets. Trimming costs V 0 bases and J 9 bases, and their ends lie 12 bases apart. In the germline V gene (reference sequence), CDR1 corresponds to LNHNV and CDR2 to YYDKDF. The CDR3 goes from the cysteine to the phenylalanine over 14 residues. CDR3 DNA is the only sequence kept; it has 42 bases, read in frame from the first base.

The immunoSEQ multiplex PCR assay was used to amplify the TCRB and TCRAD loci from a standardized quantity of quality-controlled genomic DNA. The V(D)J region was spanned by amplicons of a length sufficient to cover the CDR3 and to identify V and J genes. Through the commercial immunoSEQ service, the amplicons were sequenced on an Illumina platform. Turning to the authors' computational methods: Primer bias and sequencing errors were corrected as previously described, and TCRAD and TCRB definitions were based on the IMGT database. Repertoires were analysed with immunoSEQ Analyzer 3.0 and VDJTools, covering basic statistics, V/J segment usage, diversity estimates, rarefaction and pairwise overlap. Chao1, ChaoE, Efron-Thisted, Shannon and inverse Simpson indices were used to estimate diversity, which was also estimated on datasets down-sampled to the smallest sample. For repertoire overlap, CDR3 nucleotide sequence, V gene and J gene had to match strictly, and clustering was done by Jaccard-based multidimensional scaling. Sourced from immuneACCESS, this table was stored by TCRdb with only in-frame sequences that have V and J called. A share of the clones is absent; for the studies checked, an unresolved V gene accounts for under half, and the remainder has no known explanation. V, J and clone size derive from that table, while D and trimming were established from the DNA sequence. In this sample the table shows approximately 71,000 clones, roughly 96% of which occur a single time. The ten largest clones add up to 0.03% to 0.035% of the sample.

The V and J genes are TRBV15 and TRBJ2-1; the best D guess is TRBD2, with 5 bases matching. This receptor was identified in a girl in the first two years of life with a congenital heart defect but otherwise immunologically healthy. Sequencing was performed on thymus tissue. The CDR3 reads as follows: CATSRDGGPPEQFF. Here is the DNA: TGTGCCACCAGCAGAGACGGCGGGCCCCCTGAGCAGTTCTTC.